The 21 T cell receptor beta chains reported below all come from one sample, sequenced in a study of blood T cell repertoires in COVID-19. The data were produced by immunoSEQ multiplex PCR, yet TCRdb's version contains in-frame clones alone and is incomplete. The sample yields about 98,000 clones, 84% seen once. Sequencing used peripheral blood. These receptors were collected from a man aged 40-55 years with active or convalescent COVID-19.

Regarding this clone: One end of the junction varies from germline; a read error may be responsible. The chain links TRBV3-1 (or the pseudogene TRBV3-2) to TRBJ2-2, with D unclear. There are 12 residues in the CDR3. CDR1 LGHDT and CDR2 YNNKEL come from the germline V gene (reference sequence). DNA for the CDR3: TGTGCCAGCAACCAACGCGCCGGGGAGCTGTTTTTT. It translates to CASNQRAGELFF.

V usage is TRBV19 and J usage is TRBJ2-2, with 8 bases matching TRBD1. This CDR3 has 11 amino acids. Per germline, CDR1 LNHDA and CDR2 SQIVND (reference sequence). After removal of 10 bases from V and 13 bases from J, the junction contained 8 bases not matched to a gene. CDR3 coding DNA: TGTGCCACCACTGGACAGGGTGCGCTGTTTTTT. It translates to CATTGQGALFF.

The genes are TRBV11-3 and TRBJ2-5; D perhaps matches TRBD2 (6 bases). The V gene's germline CDR1 is SGHNT and CDR2 YENEEA. V lost 5 bases and J lost 2, with 21 bases in between. This CDR3 is built from 17 residues. CDR3 sequence: CASSLEGCGVGQETQYF. The CDR3, as DNA: TGTGCCAGCAGCCTGGAGGGGTGTGGTGTTGGGCAAGAGACCCAGTACTTC.

The CDR3 nucleotides are TGTGCCAGCAGCTTAGTAAGTCTTCGTGGGGGGGTTGGTAGCAATCAGCCCCAGCATTTT. It specifies CASSLVSLRGGVGSNQPQHF. This chain connects TRBV7-6 to TRBJ1-5, with D perhaps TRBD1 (5 bases). V dropped 1 base and J dropped 0 bases, with 22 bases sitting between them. This CDR3 has 20 amino acids. Germline CDR1 reads SGHVS; CDR2 reads FNYEAQ. Variable domain in full (rest from reference TRBV7-6 and TRBJ1-5): GAGVSQSPRYKVTKRGQDVALRCDPISGHVSLYWYRQALGQGPEFLTYFNYEAQQDKSGLPNDRFSAERPEGSISTLTIQRTEQRDSAMYRCASSLVSLRGGVGSNQPQHFGDGTRLSIL.

The gene calls are TRBV6-6 and TRBJ2-7; TRBD1 agrees at 7 bases. V shed 7 bases and J 4 bases; nucleotides not matched to a gene: 7. Germline V gene lookup returns CDR1 MNHNY and CDR2 SVGAGI (reference sequence). This CDR3 has 13 amino acids. The CDR3 DNA follows: TGTGCCAGCACCCCGGGACAGATTTACGAGCAGTACTTC. This translates into CASTPGQIYEQYF.

A single count supports this clone. The rearrangement joins TRBV6-5 to TRBJ2-7; 8 positions match TRBD1. The CDR3 covers 15 residues. Trimming cost V 0 bases and J 2 bases; bases outside gene matches: 3. The V gene's germline CDR1 is MNHEY and CDR2 SVGAGI. CDR3 loop: CASSYSGRGPYEQYF. The CDR3 DNA reads as TGTGCCAGCAGTTACTCGGGCAGGGGGCCCTACGAGCAGTACTTC.

The chain couples TRBV19 to TRBJ2-3, with 9 bases matching TRBD2. Germline V gives CDR1 LNHDA, CDR2 SQIVND (reference sequence). Trimming at V came to 4 bases and at J to 1 base, leaving 3 bases not matched to a gene. The CDR3 consists of 15 residues. The CDR3 DNA reads as TGTGCCAGTAGTACGACTAGCGGACGCACAGATACGCAGTATTTT. Translating gives CASSTTSGRTDTQYF.

This chain connects TRBV4-3 to TRBJ2-3; a possible D gene is TRBD1 (6 bases). The germline V gene encodes CDR1 LGHNA and CDR2 YSLEER. The length of the CDR3 is 16 residues. Trimming cost V 0 bases and J 6 bases, with 16 bases left between them. CDR3 sequence: CASSQDITGKVDTQYF. CDR3 bases: TGCGCCAGCAGCCAAGATATAACAGGGAAGGTTGATACGCAGTATTTT.

The chain employs TRBV2 and TRBJ1-2, with 8 bases lining up with TRBD1. The CDR3 spans 15 residues. With 8 bases clipped from V and 3 bases from J, the junction kept 11 bases outside the gene matches. Germline CDR1 is SNHLY and CDR2 is FYNNEI. This chain's CDR3 is CASLPAWGQDYGYTF. CDR3 nucleotide sequence: TGTGCCAGCCTCCCGGCATGGGGACAGGACTATGGCTACACCTTC.

The rearrangement uses TRBV5-6 and TRBJ1-2; D remains unclear. CDR1 and CDR2 (germline): SGHDT, YYEEEE. Trimming removed 0 bases from V and 3 bases from J, with 21 bases in between. The CDR3 has 18 residues. The CDR3 spells CASSLGGIGRRSDYGYTF. Here the CDR3 DNA reads TGTGCCAGCAGCTTGGGAGGGATTGGGAGGAGAAGTGACTATGGCTACACCTTC.

V and J are TRBV14 and TRBJ1-6; no definite D call. Per germline, CDR1 SGHDN and CDR2 FVKESK. The CDR3 contains 12 residues. The V gene lost 3 bases and the J gene lost 11 bases, with 8 bases spanning the gap. CDR3 sequence (DNA): TGTGCCAGCAGCCACTATCCTACACCCCTCCACTTT. It yields the protein CASSHYPTPLHF.

The chain recombines TRBV15 with TRBJ1-3, with D unresolved. This CDR3 is 14 amino acids long. CDR1 and CDR2 from the germline V gene are LNHNV and YYDKDF (reference sequence). Trimming cost V 1 base and J 0 bases, with 4 bases left between them. This CDR3 is CATSRGSSGNTIYF. CDR3 nucleotides: TGTGCCACCAGCAGAGGGAGCTCTGGAAACACCATATATTTT.

V is TRBV5-4 and J is TRBJ1-1; D gene ambiguous. Between the trimmed V and J ends, which lost 5 bases and 1 base, there was a span of 15 bases. Germline V gives CDR1 SGHNT, CDR2 YYREEE (reference sequence). The CDR3 extends over 15 amino acids. CDR3 coding DNA: TGTGCCAGCAGACCTGCTAGGCAGCCGAACACTGAAGCTTTCTTT. It encodes CASRPARQPNTEAFF.

This clone was recorded only once. The CDR3 loop reads CASRKPGHLNTEAFF. The CDR3 DNA is TGTGCCAGCAGGAAACCGGGACACCTGAACACTGAAGCTTTCTTT. The chain carries TRBV6-5 and TRBJ1-1; TRBD1 might be the D (6 bases). CDR1 is MNHEY and CDR2 is SVGAGI in the germline V gene. The CDR3 length is 15 residues. Trimming pared 6 bases from V and 0 bases from J, leaving 14 bases between.

The V call is TRBV5-1, the J call TRBJ2-7; 7 bases agree with TRBD1. Germline CDR1 SGHRS, CDR2 YFSETQ. The ends lost 2 bases at V and 3 bases at J; junction bases unmatched: 11. This CDR3 spans 16 amino acids. The CDR3: CASSLVDPGQNYEQYF. The CDR3 DNA follows: TGCGCCAGCAGCTTAGTGGATCCGGGACAGAACTACGAGCAGTACTTC.

The gene calls are TRBV29-1 and TRBJ2-1; 8 nucleotides align to TRBD1. This CDR3 spans 14 amino acids. Germline trimming cut 4 bases from V and 10 bases from J; bases unmatched to any gene: 12. CDR1 and CDR2 from the germline V gene are SQVTM and ANQGSEA. Written as DNA, the CDR3 is TGCAGCGTTGGAGGACAGGGAAGCTCTGGGGAGCAGTTCTTC. This translates into CSVGGQGSSGEQFF.

The V call is TRBV30, the J call TRBJ1-5; TRBD1 might be the D (6 bases). From germline, CDR1 is GTSNPN and CDR2 SVGIG (reference sequence). The V gene lost 5 bases and the J gene lost 2 bases, with 13 bases spanning the gap. The CDR3 has 14 residues. CDR3 residues: CAWAEQGGNQPQHF. The CDR3 DNA reads as TGTGCCTGGGCAGAACAGGGCGGCAATCAGCCCCAGCATTTT.

The gene calls are TRBV27 and TRBJ1-5, with TRBD1 identical over 8 bases. This CDR3 is built from 17 residues. Germline V gene sequence: CDR1 MNHEY, CDR2 SMNVEV (reference sequence). With 8 bases clipped from V and 2 bases from J, the junction kept 14 bases outside the gene matches. In DNA, the CDR3 is TGTGCCAGCGGAAAGGACAGGGTCCCAGGTGGCAATCAGCCCCAGCATTTT. Translating it yields CASGKDRVPGGNQPQHF.

V usage is TRBV6-5 and J usage is TRBJ1-1; D unresolved. V shed 2 bases and J shed 0 bases, with 10 bases lying between them. There are 15 residues in the CDR3. CDR1 is MNHEY, CDR2 SVGAGI, per germline. CDR3: CASSYTSVMNTEAFF. DNA for the CDR3: TGTGCCAGCAGTTACACAAGCGTCATGAACACTGAAGCTTTCTTT.

This chain uses TRBV7-3 with TRBJ1-2, with 9 bases lining up with TRBD1. This CDR3 has 13 residues. Germline values: CDR1 SGHTA, CDR2 FQGTGA. After removal of 8 bases from V and 6 bases from J, the junction contained 7 bases not matched to a gene. The CDR3 region is CASGTGGANGYTF. CDR3 DNA sequence: TGTGCCAGCGGAACAGGGGGCGCAAATGGCTACACCTTC.

The chain links TRBV5-1 to TRBJ2-7, with 7 bases aligning to TRBD1. Trimming took 7 bases from V and 4 from J; bases not matched to a gene: 5. The CDR3 is 12 residues long. Germline CDR1 is SGHRS and CDR2 is YFSETQ. The DNA of the CDR3 is TGCGCCAGCCGGGACAGCCAGTACGAGCAGTACTTC. Translation gives CASRDSQYEQYF.